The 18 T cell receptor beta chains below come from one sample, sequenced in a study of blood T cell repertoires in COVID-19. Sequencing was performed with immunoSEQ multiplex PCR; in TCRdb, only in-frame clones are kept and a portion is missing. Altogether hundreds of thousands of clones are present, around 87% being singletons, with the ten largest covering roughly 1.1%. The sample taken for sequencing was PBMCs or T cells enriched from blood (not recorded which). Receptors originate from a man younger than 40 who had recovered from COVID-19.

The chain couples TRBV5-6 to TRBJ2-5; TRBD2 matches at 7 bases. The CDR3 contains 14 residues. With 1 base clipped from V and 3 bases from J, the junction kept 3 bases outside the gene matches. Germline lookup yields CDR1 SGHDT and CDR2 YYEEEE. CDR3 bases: TGTGCCAGCAGCTTGAACCTAGCGGAAGAGACCCAGTACTTC. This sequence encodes CASSLNLAEETQYF.

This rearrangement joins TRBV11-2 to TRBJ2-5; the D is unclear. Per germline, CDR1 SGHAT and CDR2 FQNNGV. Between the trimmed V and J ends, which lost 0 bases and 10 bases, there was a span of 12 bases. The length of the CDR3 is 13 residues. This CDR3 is CASSLDVRGRQYF. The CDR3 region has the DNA TGTGCCAGCAGCTTAGATGTACGAGGTCGCCAGTACTTC.

This CDR3 reads CASSYGTEYEQYF. The DNA for the CDR3 is TGTGCCAGCAGTTACGGTACAGAATACGAGCAGTACTTC. The V and J genes are TRBV6-5 and TRBJ2-7; D gene uncertain. Between the trimmed V and J ends, which lost 2 bases and 4 bases, there was a span of 9 bases. The CDR3 sequence is 13 residues long. The V gene's germline CDR1 is MNHEY and CDR2 SVGAGI.

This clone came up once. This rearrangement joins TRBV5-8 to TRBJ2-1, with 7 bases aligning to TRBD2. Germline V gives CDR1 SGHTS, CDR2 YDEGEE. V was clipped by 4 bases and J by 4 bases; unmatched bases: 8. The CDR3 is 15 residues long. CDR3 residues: CASSPGGGTYNEQFF. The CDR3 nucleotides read TGTGCCAGCAGCCCGGGGGGTGGGACTTACAATGAGCAGTTCTTC.

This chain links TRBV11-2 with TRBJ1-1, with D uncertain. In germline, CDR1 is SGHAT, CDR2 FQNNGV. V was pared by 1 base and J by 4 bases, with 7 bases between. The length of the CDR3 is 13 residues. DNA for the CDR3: TGTGCCAGCAGCTTAGGGGCGGGCACTGAAGCTTTCTTT. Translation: CASSLGAGTEAFF.

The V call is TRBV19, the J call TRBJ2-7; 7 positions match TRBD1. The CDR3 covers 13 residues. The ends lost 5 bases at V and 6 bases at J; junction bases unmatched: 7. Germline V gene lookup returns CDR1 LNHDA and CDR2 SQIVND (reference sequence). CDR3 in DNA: TGTGCCAGTAGTCCAGGACAGGTTCCCGAGCAGTACTTC. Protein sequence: CASSPGQVPEQYF.

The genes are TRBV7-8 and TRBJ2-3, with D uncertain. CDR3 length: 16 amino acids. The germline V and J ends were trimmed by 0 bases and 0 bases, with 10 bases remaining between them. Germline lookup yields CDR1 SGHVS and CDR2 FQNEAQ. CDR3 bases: TGTGCCAGCAGCTTAGCGCGAGGCGCGAGCACAGATACGCAGTATTTT. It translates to CASSLARGASTDTQYF.

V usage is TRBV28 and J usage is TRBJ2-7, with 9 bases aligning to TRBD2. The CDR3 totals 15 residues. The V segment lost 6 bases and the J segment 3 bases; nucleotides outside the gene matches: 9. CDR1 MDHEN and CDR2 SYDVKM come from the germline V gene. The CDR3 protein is CASRPPLAGYYEQYF. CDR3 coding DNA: TGTGCCAGCAGGCCCCCCCTAGCGGGATACTACGAGCAGTACTTC.

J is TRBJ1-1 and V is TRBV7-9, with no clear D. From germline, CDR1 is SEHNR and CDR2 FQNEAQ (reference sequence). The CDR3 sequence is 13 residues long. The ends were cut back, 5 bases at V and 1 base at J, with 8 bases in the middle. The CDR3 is CASSTLRNTEAFF. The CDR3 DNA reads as TGTGCCAGCAGCACACTAAGGAACACTGAAGCTTTCTTT.

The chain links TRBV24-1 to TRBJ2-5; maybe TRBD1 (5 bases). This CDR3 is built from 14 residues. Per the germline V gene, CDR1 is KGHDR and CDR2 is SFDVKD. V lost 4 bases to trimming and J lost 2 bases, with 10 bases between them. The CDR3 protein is CATSDSDSQETQYF. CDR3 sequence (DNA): TGTGCCACCAGTGACTCAGACAGTCAAGAGACCCAGTACTTC.

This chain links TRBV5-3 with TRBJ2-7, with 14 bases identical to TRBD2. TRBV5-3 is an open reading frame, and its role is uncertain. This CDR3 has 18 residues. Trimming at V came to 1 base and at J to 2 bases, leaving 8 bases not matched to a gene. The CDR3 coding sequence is TGTGCCAGAAGCTTGTCGGGACTAGCGGGAGTAGGGGCCTACGAGCAGTACTTC. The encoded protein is CARSLSGLAGVGAYEQYF.

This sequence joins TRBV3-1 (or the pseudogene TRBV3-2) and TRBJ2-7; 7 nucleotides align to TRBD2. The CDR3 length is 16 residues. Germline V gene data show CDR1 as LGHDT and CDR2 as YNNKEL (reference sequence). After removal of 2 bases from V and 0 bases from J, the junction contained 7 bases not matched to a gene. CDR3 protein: CASSQQPSGVSYEQYF. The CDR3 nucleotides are TGTGCCAGCAGCCAACAGCCTAGCGGTGTCTCCTACGAGCAGTACTTC.

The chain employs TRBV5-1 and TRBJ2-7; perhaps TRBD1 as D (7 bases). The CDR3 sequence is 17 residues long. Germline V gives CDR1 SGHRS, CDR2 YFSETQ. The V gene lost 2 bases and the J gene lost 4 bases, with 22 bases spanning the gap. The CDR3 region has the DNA TGCGCCAGCAGCTTTCAGGGGGGCCACTCCCTTAGATACGAGCAGTACTTC. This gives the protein CASSFQGGHSLRYEQYF.

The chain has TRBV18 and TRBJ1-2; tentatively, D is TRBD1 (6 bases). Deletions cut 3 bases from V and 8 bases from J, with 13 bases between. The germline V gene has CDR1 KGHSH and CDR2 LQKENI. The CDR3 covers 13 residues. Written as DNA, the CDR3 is TGTGCCAGCTCACCCCAGGGGCAAAGAGGCTACACCTTC. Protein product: CASSPQGQRGYTF. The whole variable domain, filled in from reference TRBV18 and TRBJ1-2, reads NAGVMQNPRHLVRRRGQEARLRCSPMKGHSHVYWYRQLPEEGLKFMVYLQKENIIDESGMPKERFSAEFPKEGPSILRIQQVVRGDSAAYFCASSPQGQRGYTFGSGTRLTVV.

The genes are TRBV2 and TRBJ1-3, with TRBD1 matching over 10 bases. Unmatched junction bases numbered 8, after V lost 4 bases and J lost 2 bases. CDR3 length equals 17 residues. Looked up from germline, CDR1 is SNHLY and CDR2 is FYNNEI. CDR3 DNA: TGTGCCAGCAGTGCCCGGGGACAGGGGCTTACTGGAAACACCATATATTTT. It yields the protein CASSARGQGLTGNTIYF.

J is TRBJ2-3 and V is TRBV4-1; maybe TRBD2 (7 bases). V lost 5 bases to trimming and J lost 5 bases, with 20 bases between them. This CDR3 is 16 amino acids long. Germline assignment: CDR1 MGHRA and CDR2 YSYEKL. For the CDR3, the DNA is TGCGCCAGCAGCGTTAGCGGCGGGAGAGGGGGAGATACGCAGTATTTT. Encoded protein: CASSVSGGRGGDTQYF.

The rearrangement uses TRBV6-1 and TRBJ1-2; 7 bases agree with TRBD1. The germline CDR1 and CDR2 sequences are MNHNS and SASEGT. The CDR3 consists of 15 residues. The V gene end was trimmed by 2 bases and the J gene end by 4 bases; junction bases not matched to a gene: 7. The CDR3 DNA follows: TGTGCCAGCAGTGAACTCCGGGACAGCCTCTATGGCTACACCTTC. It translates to CASSELRDSLYGYTF.

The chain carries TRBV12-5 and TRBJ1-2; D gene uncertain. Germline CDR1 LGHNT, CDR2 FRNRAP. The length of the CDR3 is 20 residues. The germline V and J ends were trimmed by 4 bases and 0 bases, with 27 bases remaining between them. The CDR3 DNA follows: TGTGCTAGTGGTTCCTCTCATAACCTAAACCTGGGCGCCACTAACTATGGCTACACCTTC. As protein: CASGSSHNLNLGATNYGYTF.